This passage covers 10 T cell receptor beta chains from one sample sequenced in a study of CD8 T cells in Susac syndrome. RNA, at roughly 0.45 to 1 ug, was reverse transcribed with random hexamers. Using its own MiXCR run on the immunoSEQ multiplex PCR reads, TCRdb lists one record per CDR3 protein. The data contain 250,000 to 350,000 distinct CDR3 sequences, just over 90% of them seen just once; the ten biggest clones take up about 0.07%. Source material: CD4+ T cells from PBMCs. These receptors were obtained from a human donor with multiple sclerosis.

J is TRBJ1-3 and V is TRBV10-2, with D unclear. From germline, CDR1 is WSHSY and CDR2 SAAADI. With 3 bases removed from V and 0 bases from J, the gap between germline ends came to 12 bases. The CDR3 consists of 16 residues. CDR3 protein: CASSDVPGSSGNTIYF. The CDR3 DNA is TGCGCCAGCAGTGACGTCCCGGGGAGCTCTGGAAACACCATATATTTT.

This clonotype was detected only once. This sequence joins TRBV29-1 and TRBJ1-5; D is unclear. The CDR3 is 17 amino acids. Per germline, CDR1 SQVTM and CDR2 ANQGSEA. V gave up 2 bases and J gave up 2 bases, with 19 bases separating them. The CDR3 protein is CSVEMGCPAAGNQPQHF. In DNA, the CDR3 is TGCAGCGTTGAAATGGGGTGCCCAGCCGCCGGCAATCAGCCCCAGCATTTT.

The gene calls are TRBV12-3 or TRBV12-4 and TRBJ1-2; possible D gene TRBD1, 5 bases. V was pared by 5 bases and J by 4 bases, with 11 bases between. CDR3 size: 13 residues. The CDR3 DNA is TGTGCCAGCAGTCTCCTAAGGGGCTATGGCTACACCTTC. Translation gives CASSLLRGYGYTF.

This clonotype occurred once. This chain joins TRBV5-1 and TRBJ2-2, with 11 bases that match TRBD1. Germline loops: CDR1 SGHRS, CDR2 YFSETQ. V gave up 7 bases and J gave up 3 bases; unmatched junction bases: 2. This CDR3 is built from 14 residues. The chain's CDR3 is CASGTGGDTGELFF. As DNA, the CDR3 is TGCGCCAGCGGGACAGGGGGAGACACCGGGGAGCTGTTTTTT.

The chain combines TRBV15 with TRBJ2-2; no firm D call. The CDR3 loop spans 15 amino acids. V lost 8 bases to trimming and J lost 1 base, with 14 bases between them. Germline V gives CDR1 LNHNV, CDR2 YYDKDF (reference sequence). The CDR3 loop reads CATSNGRQNTGELFF. The DNA for the CDR3 is TGTGCCACCTCCAATGGACGGCAGAACACCGGGGAGCTGTTTTTT. The full variable domain, rest sourced from reference TRBV15 and TRBJ2-2, is DAMVIQNPRYQVTQFGKPVTLSCSQTLNHNVMYWYQQKSSQAPKLLFHYYDKDFNNEADTPDNFQSRRPNTSFCFLDIRSPGLGDTAMYLCATSNGRQNTGELFFGEGSRLTVL.

The table lists this clonotype with a count of one. This sequence joins TRBV10-2 and TRBJ1-2; D call uncertain. This CDR3 is built from 13 residues. The germline V gene has CDR1 WSHSY and CDR2 SAAADI. Trimming left V 3 bases short and J 5 bases short, with 10 bases between. The CDR3 reads CASSDGLGYGYTF. The CDR3 nucleotides are TGCGCCAGCAGTGATGGGTTGGGATATGGCTACACCTTC.

V usage is TRBV2 and J usage is TRBJ1-5; D is uncertain. In germline, CDR1 is SNHLY, CDR2 FYNNEI. This CDR3 spans 14 amino acids. V gave up 5 bases and J gave up 5 bases, with 13 bases separating them. This chain's CDR3 is CASSTRRLDQPQHF. DNA of the CDR3: TGTGCCAGCAGTACTAGACGGTTAGATCAGCCCCAGCATTTT.

The V call is TRBV6-6, the J call TRBJ1-5, with TRBD1 identical over 11 bases. Germline V lookup: CDR1 MNHNY, CDR2 SVGAGI (reference sequence). J was trimmed by 9 bases and V by 8 bases; bases with no gene match: 6. The CDR3 is 13 amino acids. CDR3 bases: TGTGCCAGCCGGGACAGGGGGTTAGGGCCCCAGCATTTT. Protein: CASRDRGLGPQHF.

The rearrangement joins TRBV5-4 to TRBJ2-6; maybe TRBD2 (5 bases). The CDR3 runs 16 residues. The germline V gene encodes CDR1 SGHNT and CDR2 YYREEE (reference sequence). V was clipped by 6 bases and J by 4 bases, with 17 bases between them. CDR3 nucleotide sequence: TGTGCCAGCACCCAGGCGGGCCTTCGAGGGGCCAACGTCCTGACTTTC. This codes for CASTQAGLRGANVLTF.

V and J are TRBV19 and TRBJ2-7; 8 bases are a match to TRBD1. The germline V gene has CDR1 LNHDA and CDR2 SQIVND (reference sequence). The CDR3 loop spans 13 amino acids. Trimming at V came to 5 bases and at J to 3 bases, leaving 3 bases not matched to a gene. This CDR3 is CASSRTGIYEQYF. The CDR3 DNA sequence: TGTGCCAGTAGTCGGACAGGGATCTACGAGCAGTACTTC.